This passage covers 14 T cell receptor beta chains from one sample sequenced in a study of cytomegalovirus exposure and HLA in healthy donors. 60 Vbeta and 13 Jbeta primers were used in PCR. Measured with immunoSEQ multiplex PCR; TCRdb has only the in-frame clones, and not every one. This sample yields over 150,000 clones, of which less than 90% are seen a single time; around 0.41% belongs to the top ten. Sequenced material: PBMCs. The receptor source for this set is a boy between 2 and 10 years old in good health and CMV-seronegative.

As to this clone: This CDR3 is also generated by other DNA sequences in the sample. This rearrangement joins TRBV29-1 to TRBJ1-1, with D possibly being TRBD1 (5 bases). Per germline, CDR1 SQVTM and CDR2 ANQGSEA. V was trimmed by 6 bases and J by 4 bases, leaving 15 bases between them. The CDR3 contains 13 residues. CDR3 amino acids: CSVRLGGGTEAFF. Written as DNA, the CDR3 is TGCAGCGTACGGCTTGGGGGGGGCACTGAAGCTTTCTTT.

The chain joins TRBV28 to TRBJ2-3, with 10 bases identical to TRBD1. The V gene's germline CDR1 is MDHEN and CDR2 SYDVKM. The ends lost 7 bases at V and 2 bases at J; junction bases unmatched: 6. The CDR3 consists of 15 residues. In nucleotides, the CDR3 is TGTGCCAGCACGCAGGACAGGGGGTTCACAGATACGCAGTATTTT. It codes for CASTQDRGFTDTQYF.

This clone was observed a few times. This chain joins TRBV5-1 and TRBJ2-1; 10 nucleotides agree with TRBD1. This CDR3 contains 13 residues. V shed 4 bases, J shed 8 bases, and the junction held 3 bases outside the gene matches. CDR1 is SGHRS, CDR2 YFSETQ, per germline. The chain's CDR3 is CASSRDRGDEQFF. For the CDR3, the DNA is TGCGCCAGCAGCAGGGACAGGGGTGATGAGCAGTTCTTC. The full variable domain, its missing parts supplied by reference TRBV5-1 and TRBJ2-1, is KAGVTQTPRYLIKTRGQQVTLSCSPISGHRSVSWYQQTPGQGLQFLFEYFSETQRNKGNFPGRFSGRQFSNSRSEMNVSTLELGDSALYLCASSRDRGDEQFFGPGTRLTVL.

This clone was picked up one time. This chain joins TRBV10-2 and TRBJ2-1, with D tentatively TRBD2 (6 bases). The CDR3 sequence is 14 residues long. Looked up from germline, CDR1 is WSHSY and CDR2 is SAAADI. The germline V and J ends were trimmed by 2 bases and 4 bases, with 9 bases remaining between them. The CDR3 sequence: CASSESSGYNEQFF. The CDR3 coding sequence is TGCGCCAGCAGTGAGAGTAGCGGATACAATGAGCAGTTCTTC.

J is TRBJ1-2 and V is TRBV7-9; D possibly corresponds to TRBD1 (6 bases). The V end was cut by 6 bases, the J end by 0 bases, with 14 bases between. CDR3 length equals 15 residues. Germline loops: CDR1 SEHNR, CDR2 FQNEAQ (reference sequence). The CDR3 nucleotides are TGTGCCAGCAGGCTTACAGGGCCAACTAACTATGGCTACACCTTC. It codes for CASRLTGPTNYGYTF. The full variable domain, completed using reference TRBV7-9 and TRBJ1-2, is DTGVSQNPRHKITKRGQNVTFRCDPISEHNRLYWYRQTLGQGPEFLTYFQNEAQLEKSRLLSDRFSAERPKGSFSTLEIQRTEQGDSAMYLCASRLTGPTNYGYTFGSGTRLTVV.

The genes are TRBV6-6 and TRBJ2-1; the match to TRBD1 covers 8 bases. V gave up 4 bases and J gave up 0 bases; unmatched junction bases: 5. CDR1 and CDR2 (germline): MNHNY, SVGAGI (reference sequence). The CDR3 is 16 amino acids. The CDR3, as DNA: TGTGCCAGCAGTTCCGACAGGGGAGCCTCCTACAATGAGCAGTTCTTC. This translates into CASSSDRGASYNEQFF.

The V and J genes are TRBV2 and TRBJ2-7, with a weak D call TRBD2 (5 bases). CDR3 size: 14 residues. The ends were cut back, 2 bases at V and 6 bases at J, with 14 bases in the middle. From germline, CDR1 is SNHLY and CDR2 FYNNEI. CDR3 amino acids: CASSERLAGSEQYF. The CDR3 DNA sequence: TGTGCCAGCAGTGAACGGCTAGCAGGAAGCGAGCAGTACTTC. Full variable domain (missing parts from reference TRBV2 and TRBJ2-7): EPEVTQTPSHQVTQMGQEVILRCVPISNHLYFYWYRQILGQKVEFLVSFYNNEISEKSEIFDDQFSVERPDGSNFTLKIRSTKLEDSAMYFCASSERLAGSEQYFGPGTRLTVT.

The V call is TRBV27, the J call TRBJ1-5; the match to TRBD1 covers 9 bases. Germline CDR1 MNHEY, CDR2 SMNVEV (reference sequence). The CDR3 has 16 amino acids. Germline trimming cut 6 bases from V and 1 base from J; bases unmatched to any gene: 7. The CDR3 nucleotides read TGTGCCAGCAGAACAACAGGGGGCGCAAGCAATCAGCCCCAGCATTTT. Translated: CASRTTGGASNQPQHF.

In the case of this clone: The junction shows a germline mismatch at one end, possibly a read error. V usage is TRBV7-7 and J usage is TRBJ2-3; TRBD1 matches 10 bases. The CDR3 covers 15 residues. Germline values: CDR1 SSHAT, CDR2 FNYEAQ (reference sequence). The CDR3 loop reads CASSLGTGVTDTQYF. CDR3 DNA sequence: TGTGCTAGCAGCTTAGGGACAGGGGTCACAGATACGCAGTATTTT.

The rearrangement joins TRBV5-4 to TRBJ2-2, with a possible D match to TRBD1 (6 bases). Trimming removed 0 bases from V and 4 bases from J, with 19 bases in between. The CDR3 is 18 amino acids. Germline V CDR1 and CDR2: SGHNT, YYREEE (reference sequence). CDR3 amino acids: CASSLGYLWTESTGELFF. The CDR3 DNA reads as TGTGCCAGCAGCTTGGGGTATTTGTGGACAGAGTCCACCGGGGAGCTGTTTTTT.

CDR3 nucleotides: TGTGCCAGCAGTCTTAAATTTAAACAGGGGGGTGAGTCCCCCTACGAGCAGTACTTC. As protein: CASSLKFKQGGESPYEQYF. This chain uses TRBV6-7 with TRBJ2-7; 8 nucleotides agree with TRBD1. TRBV6-7 is designated an ORF whose function remains uncertain. The J segment lost 2 bases and the V segment lost 5 bases, leaving 20 bases of the junction unmatched. The CDR3 extends over 19 amino acids.

The rearrangement links TRBV2 to TRBJ2-5; a possible D gene is TRBD2 (6 bases). V lost 3 bases, J lost 3 bases, and 11 bases lay in between. CDR3 length: 14 residues. The V gene's germline CDR1 is SNHLY and CDR2 FYNNEI. The DNA of the CDR3 is TGTGCCAGCAGTGACCTAGCGTTAGAAGAGACCCAGTACTTC. As protein: CASSDLALEETQYF.

The chain combines TRBV4-1 with TRBJ2-4, with a tentative D call TRBD2 (5 bases). The germline V gene has CDR1 MGHRA and CDR2 YSYEKL. Trimming stripped 4 bases from V and 15 bases from J, with 13 bases between. The length of the CDR3 is 11 residues. The CDR3 nucleotides are TGCGCCAGCAGCCCCGGCGGGCCGCGGTACTTC. This gives the protein CASSPGGPRYF.

This chain links TRBV9 with TRBJ2-7; possibly TRBD1 for D (6 bases). Germline V lookup: CDR1 SGDLS, CDR2 YYNGEE. The CDR3 covers 15 residues. Trimming shortened V by 3 bases and J by 1 base, and 14 bases separated the two germline ends. The CDR3 is CASSANRDISYEQYF. The CDR3, as DNA: TGTGCCAGCAGCGCTAACCGGGACATTTCCTACGAGCAGTACTTC.